A selection of T cell receptor beta chains follows, all from one sample in a study of cytomegalovirus exposure and HLA in healthy donors. Sequenced by immunoSEQ multiplex PCR; TCRdb stores in-frame clones only, minus some. Here the sample spans around 70,000 clones, just over 85% being singletons. The sequenced sample was PBMCs. The receptors originated from a woman in her thirties in good health and CMV-seronegative. The CDR3 runs from the conserved cysteine through the conserved F or W. The D gene is left open where the match is weak. A row's size may be missing; if present it is once, few, many or a size class.

TRBD1	TRBJ2-7	.	TRBV4-3	CASSPGTGTYEQYF	TGCGCCAGCAGCCCGGGGACAGGGACCTACGAGCAGTACTTC
TRBD2	TRBJ2-1	few	TRBV27	CASLSGSSYNEQFF	TGTGCCAGCCTTAGCGGGAGCTCCTACAATGAGCAGTTCTTC
TRBD2	TRBJ2-1	once	TRBV4-1	CASSQVALADYNEQFF	TGCGCCAGCAGCCAAGTGGCACTAGCGGATTACAATGAGCAGTTCTTC
TRBD1	TRBJ1-2	few	TRBV5-6	CASSPGTGRKGYTF	TGTGCCAGCAGCCCCGGGACAGGGAGGAAGGGCTACACCTTC
TRBD1	TRBJ2-5	.	TRBV28	CASTRRTGWEQETQYF	TGTGCCAGCACTAGGCGGACAGGGTGGGAGCAAGAGACCCAGTACTTC
.	TRBJ2-7	.	TRBV7-6	CASSLEGQGGYEQYF	TGTGCCAGCAGCTTAGAGGGCCAGGGTGGGTACGAGCAGTACTTC
TRBD1	TRBJ1-1	once	TRBV28	CASSFVRQGAEAFF	TGTGCCAGCAGTTTTGTGCGGCAGGGGGCTGAAGCTTTCTTT
TRBD2	TRBJ2-7	.	TRBV6-6	CASRSSGPSYEQYF	TGTGCCAGCAGATCTAGCGGGCCCTCCTACGAGCAGTACTTC
TRBD1	TRBJ2-3	few	TRBV5-1	CASSLEGQGTDTQYF	TGCGCCAGCAGCTTGGAGGGACAGGGGACAGATACGCAGTATTTT
.	TRBJ1-2	few	TRBV5-1	CASSLNQGGGYTF	TGCGCCAGCAGCCTTAATCAGGGTGGAGGCTACACCTTC
.	TRBJ1-1	.	TRBV19	CASSIRARHLNTEAFF	TGTGCCAGTAGTATCAGGGCACGGCACCTGAACACTGAAGCTTTCTTT
.	TRBJ1-4	.	TRBV18	CASSNQGGRGEKLFF	TGTGCCAGCTCGAACCAAGGGGGACGGGGTGAAAAACTGTTTTTT
TRBD2	TRBJ2-5	.	TRBV4-3	CASSQDRGLAETQYF	TGCGCCAGCAGCCAAGATCGGGGACTAGCGGAGACCCAGTACTTC
.	TRBJ1-1	.	TRBV28	CASSLRLEAFF	TGTGCCAGCAGTTTACGCCTAGAGGCTTTCTTT
TRBD1	TRBJ2-4	.	TRBV7-2	CASSARQGAWDIQYF	TGTGCCAGCAGCGCCCGACAGGGGGCCTGGGACATTCAGTACTTC
TRBD1	TRBJ2-7	.	TRBV14	CASSQTGQGYEQYF	TGTGCCAGCAGCCAGACGGGACAGGGATACGAGCAGTACTTC
TRBD1	TRBJ2-2	.	TRBV25-1	CASSDWGQGSTGELFF	TGTGCCAGCAGTGATTGGGGACAGGGGAGCACCGGGGAGCTGTTTTTT
.	TRBJ2-1	.	TRBV4-1	CASSLSEASEQFF	TGCGCCAGCAGCCTCTCCGAGGCCTCAGAGCAGTTCTTC
.	TRBJ1-1	few	TRBV5-5	CASRDQGFPEAFF	TGTGCCAGCAGAGATCAGGGGTTCCCTGAAGCTTTCTTT
.	TRBJ2-7	once	TRBV7-9	CASSLGWGLIYEQYF	TGTGCCAGCAGCTTAGGGTGGGGCCTGATCTACGAGCAGTACTTC
TRBD2	TRBJ2-7	.	TRBV27	CASSSSSGLMDEQYF	TGTGCCAGCAGTTCCTCTAGCGGACTCATGGACGAGCAGTACTTC
.	TRBJ2-1	.	TRBV21-1	CASSLRQGGALFF	TGTGCCAGCAGCTTAAGACAGGGGGGTGCTCTGTTCTTC
.	TRBJ2-5	.	TRBV7-7	CASSISFSYQETQYF	TGTGCTAGCAGCATATCGTTTTCGTACCAAGAGACCCAGTACTTC
.	TRBJ2-3	.	TRBV5-1	CASSPGLARTDTQYF	TGCGCCAGCAGCCCTGGTCTAGCGCGCACAGATACGCAGTATTTT
.	TRBJ1-1	.	TRBV19	CASSIGTTMNTEAFF	TGTGCCAGTAGTATAGGGACTACCATGAACACTGAAGCTTTCTTT